This T cell receptor (beta chain) comes out of a study of blood T cell repertoires in COVID-19. Study overall: Acute and convalescent COVID-19 specimens originated in the United States, Italy and Spain. Nucleic acid was either cDNA or gDNA, and it came from T cells, B-cell-depleted T cells, or PBMCs.

Germline CDR1 is MGHRA and CDR2 is YSYEKL. The junction had 10 bases not matched to a gene; V was cut back by 1 base and J by 4 bases. The CDR3 runs 17 residues. Authors' processing steps: For nucleated cells, counts were estimated from reference gene primer amplification. Clones were sequenced by immunoSEQ multiplex PCR, and TCRdb holds only the in-frame ones, with some missing. V and J calls and clone size are as listed in that table; D and trimming were resolved from the DNA. The sample contains roughly 290,000 clones, around 85% of which appear only once. The sample comprised peripheral blood. The rearrangement uses TRBV4-1 and TRBJ1-3, with 7 bases identical to TRBD1. This sequence was found in a woman in her forties or fifties with active or convalescent COVID-19. The CDR3 DNA reads as TGCGCCAGCAGCCAAGGCCGACAGGGTCGAAAGGGAAACACCATATATTTT. Amino acids: CASSQGRQGRKGNTIYF.